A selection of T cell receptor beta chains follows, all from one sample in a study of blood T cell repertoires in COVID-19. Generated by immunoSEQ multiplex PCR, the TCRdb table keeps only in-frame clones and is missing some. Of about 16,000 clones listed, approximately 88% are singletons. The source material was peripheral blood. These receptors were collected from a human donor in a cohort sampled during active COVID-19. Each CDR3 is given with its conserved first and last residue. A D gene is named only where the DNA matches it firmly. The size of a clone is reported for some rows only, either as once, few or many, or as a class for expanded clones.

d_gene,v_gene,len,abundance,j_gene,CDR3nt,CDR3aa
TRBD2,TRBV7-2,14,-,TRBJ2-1,TGTGCCAGCAGCACCGGGGGGACTCCTCGGGAGCAGTTCTTC,CASSTGGTPREQFF
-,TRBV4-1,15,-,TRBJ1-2,TGCGCCAGCAGCCAAGATCCGGGAGATAACTATGGCTACACCTTC,CASSQDPGDNYGYTF
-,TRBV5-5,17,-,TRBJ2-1,TGTGCCAGCAGCTTGGTTGCGTCCCGTAGCTCCTACAATGAGCAGTTCTTC,CASSLVASRSSYNEQFF
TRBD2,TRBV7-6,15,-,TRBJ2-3,TGTGCCAGCAGCCGTAGCGGGGAGCTCACAGATACGCAGTATTTT,CASSRSGELTDTQYF
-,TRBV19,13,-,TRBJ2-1,TGTGCCAGTAGTATAGGTCCAAACAATGAGCAGTTCTTC,CASSIGPNNEQFF
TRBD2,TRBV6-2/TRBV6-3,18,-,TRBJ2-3,TGTGCCAGCAGTTACTCGAAAGGACTAGCGGGGTACACAGATACGCAGTATTTT,CASSYSKGLAGYTDTQYF
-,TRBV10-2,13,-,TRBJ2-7,TGCGCCAGCACGACGGGAACAGCCTACGAGCAGTACTTC,CASTTGTAYEQYF
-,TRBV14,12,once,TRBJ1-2,TGTGCCAGCAGCAATTACAGGGCTGGCTACACCTTC,CASSNYRAGYTF
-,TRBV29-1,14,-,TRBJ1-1,TGCAGCGTTGAAGAGCTAGGTCGCGCCGGTGAAGCTTTCTTT,CSVEELGRAGEAFF
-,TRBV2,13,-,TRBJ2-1,TGTGCCAGCAGCGACCAGATAACGGGTGAGCAGTTCTTC,CASSDQITGEQFF
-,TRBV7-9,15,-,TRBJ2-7,TGTGCCAGCAGCTATCCCCCGGGCAGGGGCTACGAGCAGTACTTC,CASSYPPGRGYEQYF
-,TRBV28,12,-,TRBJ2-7,TGTGCCAGCAGTCCCCCCCTCTACGAGCAGTACTTC,CASSPPLYEQYF
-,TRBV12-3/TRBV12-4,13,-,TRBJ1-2,TGTGCCAGCAGTTTGCCCGCAGACTATGGCTACACCTTC,CASSLPADYGYTF
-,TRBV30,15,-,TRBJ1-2,TGTGCCTGGAGTGTAAATAACCCAGGGGACTATGGCTACACCTTC,CAWSVNNPGDYGYTF
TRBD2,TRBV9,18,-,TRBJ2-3,TGTGCCAGCAGCGTAGGGAGGACTAGCGGGGCCAACACAGATACGCAGTATTTT,CASSVGRTSGANTDTQYF
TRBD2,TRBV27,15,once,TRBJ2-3,TGTGCCAGCAGAGACCGAGCGGGGGGCACAGATACGCAGTATTTT,CASRDRAGGTDTQYF
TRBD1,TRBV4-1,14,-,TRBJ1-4,TGCGCCAGCAGCCAACGGACAGGGGGCGAAAAACTGTTTTTT,CASSQRTGGEKLFF
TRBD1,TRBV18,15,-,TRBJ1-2,TGTGCCAGCTCACCGCAAGACAGGGGAGCTCATGGCTACACCTTC,CASSPQDRGAHGYTF
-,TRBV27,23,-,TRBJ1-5,TGTGCCAGCAGTTTATTCATTCTCTATCCCAGGTTGGAGGGAGATGATAGCAATCAGCCCCAGCATTTT,CASSLFILYPRLEGDDSNQPQHF
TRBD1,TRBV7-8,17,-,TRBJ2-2,TGTGCCAGCAGCCGCACCCTAGACAGGGGGCAGGCCGGGGAGCTGTTTTTT,CASSRTLDRGQAGELFF
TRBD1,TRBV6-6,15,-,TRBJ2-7,TGTGCCAGCAGGGGGACAGGGGGCCCCTCCTACGAGCAGTACTTC,CASRGTGGPSYEQYF
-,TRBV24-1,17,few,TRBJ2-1,TGTGCCACCAGTGATCCGAGTCCCGGTCGGGAGAGCAATGAGCAGTTCTTC,CATSDPSPGRESNEQFF
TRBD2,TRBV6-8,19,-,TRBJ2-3,TGTGCCAGCAGTTCCGTGAGCGGGGGGGCGTCAGCCACCACAGATACGCAGTATTTT,CASSSVSGGASATTDTQYF
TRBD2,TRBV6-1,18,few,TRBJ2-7,TGTGCCAGCAGTGAACCAACTAGCGGGGGGGCTAGCTCCTACGAGCAGTACTTC,CASSEPTSGGASSYEQYF
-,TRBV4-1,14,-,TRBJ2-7,TGCGCCAGCAGTCCTTCCGGGACACCCTTGGAGCAGTACTTC,CASSPSGTPLEQYF
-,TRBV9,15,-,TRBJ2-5,TGTGCCAGCAGCGTAGCGCGGGGTTCACGAGAGACCCAGTACTTC,CASSVARGSRETQYF
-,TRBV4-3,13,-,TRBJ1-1,TGCGCCAGCAGTCGGCAGAGAGGGACTGAAGCTTTCTTT,CASSRQRGTEAFF
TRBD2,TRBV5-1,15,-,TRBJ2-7,TGCGCCAGCAGTCCCACTAGCGGGGCCTCGTACGAGCAGTACTTC,CASSPTSGASYEQYF
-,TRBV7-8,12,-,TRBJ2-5,TGTGCCAGCAGCTTTTCACAAGAGACCCAGTACTTC,CASSFSQETQYF
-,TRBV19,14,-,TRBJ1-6,TGTGCCAGTAGTATAACACAGATAAATTCACCCCTCCACTTT,CASSITQINSPLHF
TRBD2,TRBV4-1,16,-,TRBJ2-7,TGCGCCAGCAGCCAAGAGGGCCTAGCGGGGAAAAACGAGCAGTACTTC,CASSQEGLAGKNEQYF
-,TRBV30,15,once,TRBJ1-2,TGTGCCTGGAGTGGGGGCGGGGGTTCCCCCTATGGCTACACCTTC,CAWSGGGGSPYGYTF
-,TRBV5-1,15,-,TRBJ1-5,TGCGCCAGCAGTTCATCAGGGATGAGCAATCAGCCCCAGCATTTT,CASSSSGMSNQPQHF
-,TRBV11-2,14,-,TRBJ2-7,TGTGCCAGCAGCCCAAGTGCCGGGTTCGGCGAGCAGTACTTC,CASSPSAGFGEQYF
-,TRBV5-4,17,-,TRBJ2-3,TGTGCCAGCAGCTCATCCTTTAGGGGGGGGCGCACAGATACGCAGTATTTT,CASSSSFRGGRTDTQYF
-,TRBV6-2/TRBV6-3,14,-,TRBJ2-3,TGTGCCAGCAGTTACTCGGGGAGGCCGGATACGCAGTATTTT,CASSYSGRPDTQYF
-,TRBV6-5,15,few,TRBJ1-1,TGTGCCAGCAGCGTTCAGGGAAGCGTGAACACTGAAGCTTTCTTT,CASSVQGSVNTEAFF
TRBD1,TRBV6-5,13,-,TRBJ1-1,TGTGCCAGTGGACAGGGGACTGGCACTGAAGCTTTCTTT,CASGQGTGTEAFF
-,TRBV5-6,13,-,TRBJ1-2,TGTGCCAGCAGCTTGCCAGGGCTAAATGGCTACACCTTC,CASSLPGLNGYTF
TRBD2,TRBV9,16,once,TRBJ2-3,TGTGCCAGCAGCCTAACGGGCGGGGGTAGCACAGATACGCAGTATTTT,CASSLTGGGSTDTQYF